This is a list of T cell receptor beta chains from one sample in a study of shared clonotypes between healthy human individuals. Some clones are missing from TCRdb's copy, which holds only in-frame ones; the method was immunoSEQ multiplex PCR. The sample lists 600,000 to 750,000 clones, less than 95% occurring once. The sequenced sample consisted of memory CD8+ T cells from PBMCs. The receptors originated from a man aged 18 to 30 in good health. Some clones in this sample may be carry-over from other donors' samples. The CDR3 runs from the conserved cysteine through the conserved F or W. The order of the fields is V gene, J gene, clone size, D gene, CDR3 protein, CDR3 DNA. The D gene is left open where the match is weak. Not all rows give a size; the values are once, few, many and, for expanded clones, a class.

v_call: TRBV27; j_call: TRBJ2-5; clone_size: -; d_call: TRBD2; cdr3_aa: CASSLGAGASTQYF; cdr3_nt: TGTGCCAGCAGTTTAGGAGCGGGGGCTAGTACCCAGTACTTC
v_call: TRBV18; j_call: TRBJ2-7; clone_size: -; d_call: TRBD2; cdr3_aa: CASSPTGTSGYEQYF; cdr3_nt: TGTGCCAGCTCACCGACGGGTACTAGCGGATACGAGCAGTACTTC
v_call: TRBV28; j_call: TRBJ2-1; clone_size: -; d_call: -; cdr3_aa: CASRPRGPYNEQFF; cdr3_nt: TGTGCCAGCAGACCCAGGGGACCCTACAATGAGCAGTTCTTC
v_call: TRBV6-4; j_call: TRBJ2-5; clone_size: -; d_call: TRBD1; cdr3_aa: CARYGTVTEETQYF; cdr3_nt: TGTGCCAGGTACGGGACAGTAACAGAGGAGACCCAGTACTTC
v_call: TRBV19; j_call: TRBJ2-5; clone_size: once; d_call: -; cdr3_aa: CASTLGRGYQETQYF; cdr3_nt: TGTGCCAGTACCCTCGGACGGGGATACCAAGAGACCCAGTACTTC
v_call: TRBV5-1; j_call: TRBJ2-2; clone_size: once; d_call: -; cdr3_aa: CASSNTMEPGTGELFF; cdr3_nt: TGCGCCAGCAGCAACACCATGGAGCCGGGCACCGGGGAGCTGTTTTTT
v_call: TRBV18; j_call: TRBJ2-1; clone_size: -; d_call: TRBD2; cdr3_aa: CASSPPTHTSGRDNEQFF; cdr3_nt: TGTGCCAGCTCACCACCAACCCACACTAGCGGGAGGGACAATGAGCAGTTCTTC
v_call: TRBV6-1; j_call: TRBJ2-7; clone_size: -; d_call: -; cdr3_aa: CASSMDRLASYEQYF; cdr3_nt: TGTGCCAGCAGTATGGATCGCCTAGCCTCCTACGAGCAGTACTTC
v_call: TRBV28; j_call: TRBJ1-3; clone_size: once; d_call: TRBD1; cdr3_aa: CASRDRGTGNTIYF; cdr3_nt: TGTGCCAGCAGGGACAGGGGGACTGGAAACACCATATATTTT
v_call: TRBV7-9; j_call: TRBJ2-7; clone_size: -; d_call: TRBD1; cdr3_aa: CASSLATLTLTGDYEQYF; cdr3_nt: TGTGCCAGCAGCTTAGCCACACTCACTTTGACAGGGGACTACGAGCAGTACTTC
v_call: TRBV19; j_call: TRBJ2-1; clone_size: -; d_call: -; cdr3_aa: CASRKPGTLEQFF; cdr3_nt: TGTGCCAGTAGAAAACCTGGGACTCTTGAGCAGTTCTTC
v_call: TRBV15; j_call: TRBJ1-5; clone_size: -; d_call: -; cdr3_aa: CATSSQIRGLGNQPQHF; cdr3_nt: TGTGCCACCAGCAGCCAAATTAGGGGCCTTGGCAATCAGCCCCAGCATTTT
v_call: TRBV7-9; j_call: TRBJ2-2; clone_size: -; d_call: TRBD2; cdr3_aa: CASSSGLAGGHTGELFF; cdr3_nt: TGTGCCAGCAGCTCGGGACTAGCGGGAGGGCACACCGGGGAGCTGTTTTTT
v_call: TRBV7-9; j_call: TRBJ2-5; clone_size: -; d_call: -; cdr3_aa: CASSLLGGAETQYF; cdr3_nt: TGTGCCAGCAGCTTATTGGGGGGCGCGGAGACCCAGTACTTC
v_call: TRBV18; j_call: TRBJ1-4; clone_size: -; d_call: -; cdr3_aa: CASSQIRSTGNEKLFF; cdr3_nt: TGTGCCAGCTCACAGATCAGGAGCACGGGCAATGAAAAACTGTTTTTT
v_call: TRBV2; j_call: TRBJ2-7; clone_size: -; d_call: -; cdr3_aa: CATSSGYEQYF; cdr3_nt: TGTGCCACATCGTCAGGCTACGAGCAGTACTTC
v_call: TRBV30; j_call: TRBJ1-1; clone_size: -; d_call: -; cdr3_aa: CASGQKLPEAFF; cdr3_nt: TGTGCCAGTGGACAGAAACTACCTGAAGCTTTCTTT
v_call: TRBV29-1; j_call: TRBJ2-5; clone_size: -; d_call: TRBD1; cdr3_aa: CSVEGQGGETQYF; cdr3_nt: TGCAGCGTTGAAGGACAGGGCGGGGAGACCCAGTACTTC
v_call: TRBV7-9; j_call: TRBJ1-1; clone_size: few; d_call: TRBD1; cdr3_aa: CASSTSRDRNTEAFF; cdr3_nt: TGTGCCAGCAGCACCAGCCGGGACAGGAACACTGAAGCTTTCTTT
v_call: TRBV7-6; j_call: TRBJ2-7; clone_size: -; d_call: TRBD2; cdr3_aa: CASGPPLAGNLYEQYF; cdr3_nt: TGTGCCAGCGGGCCCCCACTAGCGGGAAATCTCTACGAGCAGTACTTC
v_call: TRBV4-3; j_call: TRBJ1-2; clone_size: -; d_call: -; cdr3_aa: CASSQDPGYYVGFGYTF; cdr3_nt: TGCGCCAGCAGCCAAGATCCAGGGTACTACGTAGGCTTCGGCTACACCTTC
v_call: TRBV19; j_call: TRBJ2-1; clone_size: -; d_call: TRBD2; cdr3_aa: CASSMLAGGGLYEQFF; cdr3_nt: TGTGCCAGTAGTATGCTAGCGGGAGGCGGGTTGTATGAGCAGTTCTTC
v_call: TRBV11-2; j_call: TRBJ2-7; clone_size: once; d_call: TRBD1; cdr3_aa: CASSSRHRGRYEQYF; cdr3_nt: TGTGCCAGCAGCTCGCGACACAGGGGGCGCTACGAGCAGTACTTC
v_call: TRBV27; j_call: TRBJ1-6; clone_size: -; d_call: -; cdr3_aa: CASSYTTVQGWNSPLHF; cdr3_nt: TGTGCCAGCAGTTACACTACGGTACAGGGTTGGAATTCACCCCTCCACTTT
v_call: TRBV7-9; j_call: TRBJ2-7; clone_size: -; d_call: -; cdr3_aa: CASSGSQGPGEQYF; cdr3_nt: TGTGCCAGCAGCGGCTCCCAGGGGCCAGGCGAGCAGTACTTC
v_call: TRBV29-1; j_call: TRBJ1-2; clone_size: -; d_call: -; cdr3_aa: CSILGSGRPYGYTF; cdr3_nt: TGCAGCATCCTGGGGAGCGGCAGGCCCTACGGCTACACCTTC
v_call: TRBV7-6; j_call: TRBJ2-3; clone_size: -; d_call: -; cdr3_aa: CASSFTRTDTQYF; cdr3_nt: TGTGCCAGCAGCTTCACCCGCACAGATACGCAGTATTTT
v_call: TRBV28; j_call: TRBJ1-1; clone_size: -; d_call: -; cdr3_aa: CASSPLTPDRNTEAFF; cdr3_nt: TGTGCCAGCAGTCCGTTGACCCCGGACAGGAACACTGAAGCTTTCTTT
v_call: TRBV11-3; j_call: TRBJ2-5; clone_size: -; d_call: -; cdr3_aa: CASSLAGRGAQETQYF; cdr3_nt: TGTGCCAGCAGCTTAGCGGGCCGGGGCGCACAAGAGACCCAGTACTTC
v_call: TRBV13; j_call: TRBJ1-1; clone_size: -; d_call: TRBD1; cdr3_aa: CASSSLTGFTEAFF; cdr3_nt: TGTGCCAGCAGCAGCTTGACAGGGTTCACTGAAGCTTTCTTT
v_call: TRBV5-1; j_call: TRBJ2-7; clone_size: -; d_call: -; cdr3_aa: CASSSGYEQYF; cdr3_nt: TGCGCCAGCAGCTCAGGATACGAGCAGTACTTC
v_call: TRBV28; j_call: TRBJ2-3; clone_size: -; d_call: TRBD1; cdr3_aa: CASSLTRDRATDTQYF; cdr3_nt: TGTGCCAGCAGTCTAACCCGGGACAGGGCGACAGATACGCAGTATTTT
v_call: TRBV7-6; j_call: TRBJ2-2; clone_size: -; d_call: -; cdr3_aa: CASSLLGGAGELFF; cdr3_nt: TGTGCCAGCAGCTTATTAGGCGGGGCCGGGGAGCTGTTTTTT
v_call: TRBV19; j_call: TRBJ2-5; clone_size: -; d_call: -; cdr3_aa: CASSDSFSGETQYF; cdr3_nt: TGTGCCAGTAGCGACAGTTTTTCGGGAGAGACCCAGTACTTC
v_call: TRBV29-1; j_call: TRBJ2-6; clone_size: once; d_call: -; cdr3_aa: CSVGQIESGANVLTF; cdr3_nt: TGCAGCGTTGGACAGATCGAATCTGGGGCCAACGTCCTGACTTTC
v_call: TRBV5-4; j_call: TRBJ1-6; clone_size: -; d_call: -; cdr3_aa: CASSLRTANSPLHF; cdr3_nt: TGTGCCAGCAGCCTGAGGACAGCAAATTCACCCCTCCACTTT